The present T cell receptor beta chain was sequenced within a study of cytomegalovirus exposure and HLA in healthy donors. V dropped 4 bases and J dropped 3; count of bases not matched to a gene: 3. In germline, CDR1 is MNHNY, CDR2 SVGAGI (reference sequence). The CDR3 has 14 amino acids. Vbeta (60) and Jbeta (13) primers were used in the PCR. The repertoire was sequenced with immunoSEQ multiplex PCR; TCRdb's copy has only in-frame clones and lacks some. The sample carries 170,000 or so clones, around 80% recorded once. This receptor was obtained from a woman aged 25 to 39 in good health and CMV-seropositive. Specimen: PBMCs. The rearrangement uses TRBV6-6 and TRBJ2-7, with 10 bases aligning to TRBD2. CDR3 loop: CASSSGTSDYEQYF. CDR3 in DNA: TGTGCCAGCAGTTCCGGGACTAGCGACTACGAGCAGTACTTC.